This is a list of T cell receptor beta chains from one sample in a study of blood T cell repertoires in COVID-19. Sequencing was performed with immunoSEQ multiplex PCR; in TCRdb, only in-frame clones are kept and a portion is missing. Counted here are 84,000 or so clones, around 85% occurring once; the ten biggest clones make up 5% to 6%. Sequenced material: peripheral blood. The receptor set was obtained from a man in his fifties or sixties with acute or convalescent COVID-19. CDR3s include the opening cysteine and the closing phenylalanine or tryptophan. A D gene is named only where the DNA matches it firmly. Only some rows state a clone size, as once, few, many or a class for expanded clones.

>.|TRBV18|TRBJ1-5|.
CASSHFNRAGNQPQHF
TGTGCCAGCTCTCACTTCAACAGGGCAGGCAATCAGCCCCAGCATTTT
>.|TRBV5-1|TRBJ1-2|TRBD1
CASSPGTDPYGYTF
TGCGCCAGCAGTCCCGGGACAGACCCCTATGGCTACACCTTC
>.|TRBV7-9|TRBJ2-7|TRBD1
CASSPIGTGKYEQYF
TGTGCCAGCAGCCCTATAGGGACAGGAAAATACGAGCAGTACTTC
>.|TRBV4-3|TRBJ1-2|TRBD1
CASSPGTGSHYGYTF
TGCGCCAGCAGCCCCGGGACAGGGTCACATTATGGCTACACCTTC
>.|TRBV3-1/TRBV3-2|TRBJ1-5|.
CASSPSGGAQPQHF
TGTGCCAGCAGCCCCTCGGGGGGGGCCCAGCCCCAGCATTTT
>.|TRBV10-3|TRBJ2-7|.
CAISEKGASYEQYF
TGTGCCATCAGTGAGAAGGGAGCGAGCTACGAGCAGTACTTC
>.|TRBV4-2|TRBJ2-7|TRBD2
CASSLAGSVSYEQYF
TGTGCCAGCAGCCTAGCGGGTTCCGTATCCTACGAGCAGTACTTC
>.|TRBV15|TRBJ1-4|TRBD1
CATSRGGDRGREKLFF
TGTGCCACCAGCAGAGGGGGGGACAGGGGTCGTGAAAAACTGTTTTTT
>.|TRBV7-2|TRBJ2-3|.
CASSFPLSGTDTQYF
TGTGCCAGCAGCTTCCCCCTATCCGGGACAGATACGCAGTATTTT
>.|TRBV9|TRBJ2-3|.
CASSQVSVTDTQYF
TGTGCCAGCAGCCAGGTTAGCGTTACAGATACGCAGTATTTT
>.|TRBV3-1/TRBV3-2|TRBJ2-7|.
CASSQGRGTYEQYF
TGTGCCAGCAGCCAAGGACGGGGAACCTACGAGCAGTACTTC
>few|TRBV19|TRBJ2-3|TRBD2
CASSAQGASGGTAQYF
TGTGCCAGTAGTGCCCAAGGAGCTAGCGGGGGGACCGCGCAGTATTTT
>once|TRBV6-2/TRBV6-3|TRBJ2-1|TRBD1
CASSSRGQGRYGDGQFF
TGTGCCAGCAGCTCCAGGGGACAGGGAAGGTACGGGGACGGGCAGTTCTTC
>.|TRBV9|TRBJ1-1|.
CASSARDLNTEAFF
TGTGCCAGCAGCGCCCGGGATCTGAACACTGAAGCTTTCTTT
>once|TRBV6-5|TRBJ2-7|TRBD1
CASSYSGRGLRYF
TGTGCCAGCAGTTACTCAGGCAGGGGGCTTCGGTACTTC
>once|TRBV2|TRBJ2-3|.
CASSGPGIAVSTDTQYF
TGTGCCAGCAGTGGCCCCGGGATAGCGGTGAGCACAGATACGCAGTATTTT
>.|TRBV7-8|TRBJ2-1|.
CASSLIRRDNEQFF
TGTGCCAGCAGCTTAATTCGGCGGGACAATGAGCAGTTCTTC
>.|TRBV5-1|TRBJ2-3|TRBD2
CASSLQGTSGTDTQYF
TGCGCCAGCAGCTTGCAGGGGACTAGCGGTACAGATACGCAGTATTTT
>.|TRBV3-1/TRBV3-2|TRBJ2-3|TRBD2
CASSQSRSLKWRGGPDTQYF
TGTGCCAGCAGCCAGAGCAGGTCCCTTAAATGGCGGGGGGGCCCAGATACGCAGTATTTT
>.|TRBV29-1|TRBJ1-2|TRBD1
CSVEGQGALYGYTF
TGCAGCGTTGAGGGACAGGGGGCCCTCTATGGCTACACCTTC
>few|TRBV7-2|TRBJ1-1|.
CASSLQGMNTEAFF
TGTGCCAGCAGCTTACAGGGAATGAACACTGAAGCTTTCTTT
>.|TRBV30|TRBJ1-1|.
CAWTLGGVLAAFF
TGTGCCTGGACCCTCGGAGGGGTGTTAGCCGCTTTCTTT
>.|TRBV5-1|TRBJ2-5|TRBD2
CASSLIAGGEETQYF
TGCGCCAGCAGCTTGATAGCGGGGGGTGAAGAGACCCAGTACTTC
>few|TRBV7-2|TRBJ2-5|TRBD1
CASSPGQGRGETQYF
TGTGCCAGCAGCCCCGGACAGGGGAGGGGGGAGACCCAGTACTTC
>.|TRBV4-2|TRBJ2-3|TRBD2
CASSQPGTSGGVNTQYF
TGTGCCAGCAGCCAACCCGGGACTAGCGGGGGGGTGAATACGCAGTATTTT
>.|TRBV5-1|TRBJ2-1|TRBD2
CASSYAGAAGVYNEQFF
TGCGCCAGCAGCTACGCCGGGGCAGCGGGGGTCTACAATGAGCAGTTCTTC
>.|TRBV12-3/TRBV12-4|TRBJ1-4|.
CASGTSTNEKLFF
TGTGCCAGCGGGACATCAACTAATGAAAAACTGTTTTTT
>.|TRBV6-2/TRBV6-3|TRBJ1-4|.
CASTPGAGNVGEKLFF
TGTGCCAGCACCCCGGGGGCAGGGAATGTCGGTGAAAAACTGTTTTTT
>.|TRBV7-2|TRBJ1-1|TRBD1
CASSKDRVVTEAFF
TGTGCCAGCAGCAAGGACAGGGTGGTCACTGAAGCTTTCTTT
>.|TRBV3-1/TRBV3-2|TRBJ2-3|.
CASSLSRADTQYF
TGTGCCAGCAGCCTTTCCAGGGCAGATACGCAGTATTTT
>.|TRBV12-3/TRBV12-4|TRBJ1-1|.
CASSNRGGAFF
TGTGCCAGCAGCAATCGAGGGGGAGCTTTCTTT
>.|TRBV7-9|TRBJ1-5|.
CASSLGGSRRDQPQHF
TGTGCCAGCAGCTTAGGAGGGTCGCGACGGGATCAGCCCCAGCATTTT
>.|TRBV13|TRBJ2-7|TRBD1
CASSLGQGVGEQYF
TGTGCCAGCAGCTTAGGGCAGGGGGTAGGCGAGCAGTACTTC
>.|TRBV25-1|TRBJ1-2|.
CASSREKGGYTF
TGTGCCAGCAGCAGGGAAAAGGGTGGCTACACCTTC
>.|TRBV9|TRBJ2-7|TRBD2
CASSVGSGGRYEQYF
TGTGCCAGCAGCGTAGGTAGCGGGGGGCGCTACGAGCAGTACTTC
>few|TRBV6-5|TRBJ1-2|.
CASRLQEGAYGYTF
TGTGCCAGCAGACTCCAAGAGGGTGCCTATGGCTACACCTTC
>.|TRBV7-9|TRBJ2-7|TRBD1
CASSRTGEQYF
TGTGCCAGCAGCCGGACAGGCGAGCAGTACTTC
>once|TRBV6-2/TRBV6-3|TRBJ1-2|.
CASSYGPGDNYGYTF
TGTGCCAGCAGTTACGGGCCAGGGGATAACTATGGCTACACCTTC